Sequencing of this T cell receptor beta chain was carried out in a study of graft-versus-host responses after intestinal transplantation. The wider study: Recipients underwent multivisceral, liver-intestinal, or isolated intestinal transplants. All recipients were given anti-thymocyte globulin induction, and tacrolimus and steroids were then administered for around three years. Notes on the study in general: Analysis identified GvH clones in recipient marrow, with some appearing first in ileum or blood. Elevated graft-versus-host to host-versus-graft clonal ratios in allografts were recorded for patients with graft-donor T cell macrochimerism.

Germline V gives CDR1 WNHNN, CDR2 SYGVQD (reference sequence). Trimming stripped 2 bases from V and 0 bases from J, with 6 bases between. The CDR3 sequence is 14 residues long. A note on this clone: Its antigen is not known.

Generated by immunoSEQ multiplex PCR, the TCRdb table keeps only in-frame clones and is missing some. The data contain under 45,000 clones, approximately 93% of them seen just once; the ten biggest clones take up 0.2% to 0.25%. Sequencing was performed on unstimulated CD4+ T cells sorted from spleen or lymph node cells, taken before transplant. V is TRBV10-1 and J is TRBJ2-3; no clear D. The sequence was collected from a human donor who was the organ donor for an intestinal transplant. CDR3 residues: CASSEPGSTDTQYF. For the CDR3, the DNA is TGCGCCAGCAGTGAGCCAGGAAGCACAGATACGCAGTATTTT.